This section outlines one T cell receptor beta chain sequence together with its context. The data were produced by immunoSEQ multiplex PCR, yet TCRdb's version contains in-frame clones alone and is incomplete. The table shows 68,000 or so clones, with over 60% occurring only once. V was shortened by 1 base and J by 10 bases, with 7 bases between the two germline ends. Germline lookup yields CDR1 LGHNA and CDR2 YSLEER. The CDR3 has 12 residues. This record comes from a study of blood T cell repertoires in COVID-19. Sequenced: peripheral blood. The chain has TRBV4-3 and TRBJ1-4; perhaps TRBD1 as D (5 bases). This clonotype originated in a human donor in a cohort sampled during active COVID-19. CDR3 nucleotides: TGCGCCAGCAGCCAAGGCGGGGGAAAACTGTTTTTT. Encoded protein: CASSQGGGKLFF.